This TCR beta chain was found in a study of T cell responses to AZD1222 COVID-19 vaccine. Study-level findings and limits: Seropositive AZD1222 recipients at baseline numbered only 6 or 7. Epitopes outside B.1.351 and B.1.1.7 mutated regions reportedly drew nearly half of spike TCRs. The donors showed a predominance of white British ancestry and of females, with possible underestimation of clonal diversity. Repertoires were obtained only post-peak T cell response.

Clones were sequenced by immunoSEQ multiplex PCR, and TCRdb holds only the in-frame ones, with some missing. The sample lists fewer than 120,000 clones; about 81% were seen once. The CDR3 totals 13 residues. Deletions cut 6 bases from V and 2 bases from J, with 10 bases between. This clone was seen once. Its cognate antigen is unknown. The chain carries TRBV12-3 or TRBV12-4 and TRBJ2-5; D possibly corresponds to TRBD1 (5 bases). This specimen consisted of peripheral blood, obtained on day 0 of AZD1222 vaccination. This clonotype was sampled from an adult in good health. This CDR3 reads CASSWKGQETQYF. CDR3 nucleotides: TGTGCCAGCAGCTGGAAGGGGCAAGAGACCCAGTACTTC.